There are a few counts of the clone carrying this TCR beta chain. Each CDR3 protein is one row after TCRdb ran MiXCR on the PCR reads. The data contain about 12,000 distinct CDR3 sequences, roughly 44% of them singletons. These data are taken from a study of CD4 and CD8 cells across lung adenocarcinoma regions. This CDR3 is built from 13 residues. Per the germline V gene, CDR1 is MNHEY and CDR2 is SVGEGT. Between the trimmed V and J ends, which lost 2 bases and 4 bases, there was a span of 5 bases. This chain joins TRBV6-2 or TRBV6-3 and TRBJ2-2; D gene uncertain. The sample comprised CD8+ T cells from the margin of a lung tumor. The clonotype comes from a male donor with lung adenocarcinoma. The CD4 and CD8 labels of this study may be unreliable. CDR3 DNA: TGTGCCAGCAGTTACCGTCTCACCGGGGAGCTGTTTTTT. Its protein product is CASSYRLTGELFF.